These 5 T cell receptor beta chains were sequenced from one sample in a study of control samples from healthy donors and cancer patients. Generated by immunoSEQ multiplex PCR, the TCRdb table keeps only in-frame clones and is missing some. The sample lists more than 85,000 clones, roughly 80% occurring once. Material: blood. These receptors all stem from a woman aged 45-65 years in good health.

Comments on this clone: This sample also contains other DNA sequences that code for the same CDR3. This chain joins TRBV29-1 and TRBJ1-1; TRBD1 aligns across 10 bases. CDR3 size: 12 residues. Germline V gene data show CDR1 as SQVTM and CDR2 as ANQGSEA. With V trimmed by 6 bases and J by 4 bases, 2 bases remained unmatched. The DNA for the CDR3 is TGCAGCGTGGGACAGGGGTCCACTGAAGCTTTCTTT. Its protein product is CSVGQGSTEAFF.

This clone came up once. The chain recombines TRBV24-1 with TRBJ2-2; no clear D. The V end was cut by 4 bases, the J end by 1 base, with 12 bases between. Germline-derived CDR1 and CDR2 are KGHDR and SFDVKD. The CDR3 is 16 amino acids. CDR3: CATSDPTPMNTGELFF. Written as DNA, the CDR3 is TGTGCCACCAGTGACCCGACCCCAATGAACACCGGGGAGCTGTTTTTT.

The CDR3 loop reads CASSFRTNEKLFF. DNA of the CDR3: TGTGCCAGCAGCTTCCGGACAAACGAAAAACTGTTTTTT. The chain is built from TRBV7-9 and TRBJ1-4; D is perhaps TRBD1 (5 bases). Germline V gene data show CDR1 as SEHNR and CDR2 as FQNEAQ (reference sequence). The CDR3 sequence is 13 residues long. Trimming removed 3 bases from V and 8 bases from J, with 10 bases in between.

CDR3 residues: CASSSTQGSEAFF. DNA of the CDR3: TGTGCCAGCAGCTCGACCCAGGGTTCTGAAGCTTTCTTT. V gene TRBV11-2 combines with J gene TRBJ1-1; tentatively, D is TRBD1 (5 bases). Germline values: CDR1 SGHAT, CDR2 FQNNGV. The CDR3 totals 13 residues. V was trimmed by 4 bases and J by 6 bases, leaving 12 bases between them.

This rearrangement joins TRBV19 to TRBJ1-5, with 8 bases that match TRBD1. The CDR3 loop spans 15 amino acids. Germline V gene sequence: CDR1 LNHDA, CDR2 SQIVND (reference sequence). The V segment lost 5 bases and the J segment 9 bases; nucleotides outside the gene matches: 12. The CDR3 nucleotides are TGTGCCAGTAGTGTAGGGAGGACAGGGCAGTCGCCCCAGCATTTT. Residues: CASSVGRTGQSPQHF.